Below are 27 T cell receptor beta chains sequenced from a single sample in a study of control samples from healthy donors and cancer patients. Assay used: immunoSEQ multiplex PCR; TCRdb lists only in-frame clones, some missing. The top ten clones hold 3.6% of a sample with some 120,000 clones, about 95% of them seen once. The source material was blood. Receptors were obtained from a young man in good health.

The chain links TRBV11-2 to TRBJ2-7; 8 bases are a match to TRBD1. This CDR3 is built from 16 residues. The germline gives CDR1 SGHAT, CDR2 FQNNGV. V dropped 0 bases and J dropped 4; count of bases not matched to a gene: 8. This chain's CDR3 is CASSLDLGTGTYEQYF. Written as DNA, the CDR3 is TGTGCCAGCAGCTTAGATCTGGGGACAGGTACATACGAGCAGTACTTC.

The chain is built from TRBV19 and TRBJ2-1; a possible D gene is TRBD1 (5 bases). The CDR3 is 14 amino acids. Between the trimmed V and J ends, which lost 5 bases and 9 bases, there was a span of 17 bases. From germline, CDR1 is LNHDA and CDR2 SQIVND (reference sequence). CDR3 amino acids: CASSRSPGLGEQFF. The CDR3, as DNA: TGTGCCAGTAGTCGATCCCCAGGGTTGGGTGAGCAGTTCTTC. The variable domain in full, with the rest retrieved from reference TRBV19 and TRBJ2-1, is DGGITQSPKYLFRKEGQNVTLSCEQNLNHDAMYWYRQDPGQGLRLIYYSQIVNDFQKGDIAEGYSVSREKKESFPLTVTSAQKNPTAFYLCASSRSPGLGEQFFGPGTRLTVL.

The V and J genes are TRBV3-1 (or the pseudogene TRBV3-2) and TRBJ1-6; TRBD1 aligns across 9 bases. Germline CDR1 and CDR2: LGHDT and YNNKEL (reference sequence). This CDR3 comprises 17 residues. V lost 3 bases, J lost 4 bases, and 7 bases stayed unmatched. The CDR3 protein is CASSQGQGGRYNSPLHF. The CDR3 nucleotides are TGTGCCAGCAGCCAGGGACAGGGCGGAAGGTATAATTCACCCCTCCACTTT.

As DNA, the CDR3 is TGCGCCAGCAGCCAAGATCCGGGGAGAGGCATTAACTATGGCTACACCTTC. Amino acids: CASSQDPGRGINYGYTF. V gene TRBV4-1 combines with J gene TRBJ1-2; D unresolved. CDR3 size: 17 residues. Germline loops: CDR1 MGHRA, CDR2 YSYEKL. Between the trimmed V and J ends, which lost 0 bases and 1 base, there was a span of 15 bases.

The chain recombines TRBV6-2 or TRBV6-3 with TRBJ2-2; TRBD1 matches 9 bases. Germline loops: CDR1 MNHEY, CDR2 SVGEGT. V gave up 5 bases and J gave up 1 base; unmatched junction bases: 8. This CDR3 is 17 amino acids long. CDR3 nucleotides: TGTGCCAGCAGTCATACAGGGGGCCTTTTGAACACCGGGGAGCTGTTTTTT. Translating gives CASSHTGGLLNTGELFF.

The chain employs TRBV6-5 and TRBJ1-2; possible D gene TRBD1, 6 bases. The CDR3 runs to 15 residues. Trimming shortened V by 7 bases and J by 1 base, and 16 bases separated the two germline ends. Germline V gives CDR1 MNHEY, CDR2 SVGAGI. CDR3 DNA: TGTGCCAGCAAGGCCAGGGAGGGGGGTAACTATGGCTACACCTTC. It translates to CASKAREGGNYGYTF.

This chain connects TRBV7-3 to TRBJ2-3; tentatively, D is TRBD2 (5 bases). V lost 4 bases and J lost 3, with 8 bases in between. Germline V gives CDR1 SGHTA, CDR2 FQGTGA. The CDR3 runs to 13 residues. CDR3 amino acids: CASSSPGTDTQYF. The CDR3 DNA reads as TGTGCCAGCAGCTCCCCGGGAACAGATACGCAGTATTTT.

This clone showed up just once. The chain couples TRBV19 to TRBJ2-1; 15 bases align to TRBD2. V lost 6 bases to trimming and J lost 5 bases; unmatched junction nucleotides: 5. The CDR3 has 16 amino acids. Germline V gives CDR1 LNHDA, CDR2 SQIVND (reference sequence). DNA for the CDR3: TGTGCCAGTAGCCGTGGACTAGCGGGGGGGCACAATGAGCAGTTCTTC. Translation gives CASSRGLAGGHNEQFF.

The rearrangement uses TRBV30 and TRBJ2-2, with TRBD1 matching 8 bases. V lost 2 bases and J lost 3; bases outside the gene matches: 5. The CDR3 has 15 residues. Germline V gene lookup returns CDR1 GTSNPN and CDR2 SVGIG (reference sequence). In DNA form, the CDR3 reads TGTGCCTGGAGTACAGGGGGTGCTGACACCGGGGAGCTGTTTTTT. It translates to CAWSTGGADTGELFF.

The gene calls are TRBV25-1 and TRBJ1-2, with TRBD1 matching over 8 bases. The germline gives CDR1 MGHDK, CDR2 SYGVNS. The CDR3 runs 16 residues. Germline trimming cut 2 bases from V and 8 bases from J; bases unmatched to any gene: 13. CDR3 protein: CASSETSGTGLRGYTF. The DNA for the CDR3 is TGTGCCAGCAGTGAAACTAGCGGGACAGGTCTTCGCGGCTACACCTTC.

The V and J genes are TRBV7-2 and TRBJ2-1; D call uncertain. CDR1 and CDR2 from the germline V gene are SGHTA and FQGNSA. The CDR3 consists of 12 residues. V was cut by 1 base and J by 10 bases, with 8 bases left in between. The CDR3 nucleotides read TGTGCCAGCAGCTTAGGTGACATGGAGCAGTTCTTC. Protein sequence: CASSLGDMEQFF.

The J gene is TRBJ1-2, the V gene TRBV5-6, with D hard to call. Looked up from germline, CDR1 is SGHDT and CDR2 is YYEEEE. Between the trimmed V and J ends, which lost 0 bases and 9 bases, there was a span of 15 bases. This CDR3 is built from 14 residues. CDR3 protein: CASSLGSRVSSYTF. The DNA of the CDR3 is TGTGCCAGCAGCTTGGGGTCCCGGGTCTCAAGCTACACCTTC.

CDR3 sequence reads: CASSYSAGVLQETQYF. CDR3 nucleotide sequence: TGTGCCAGCAGTTACTCGGCGGGCGTCCTACAAGAGACCCAGTACTTC. The chain is built from TRBV6-2 or TRBV6-3 and TRBJ2-5, with D perhaps TRBD2 (5 bases). CDR1 is MNHEY and CDR2 is SVGEGT in the germline V gene. CDR3 length equals 16 residues. The V end lost 0 bases, the J end lost 2 bases, and 13 bases lay between the germline ends.

This CDR3 is CASSADRRTDTQYF. CDR3 DNA sequence: TGTGCCAGCAGCGCTGACCGGCGCACAGATACGCAGTATTTT. The chain uses TRBV2 and TRBJ2-3; the D is unclear. Between the trimmed V and J ends, which lost 6 bases and 1 base, there was a span of 11 bases. The CDR3 contains 14 residues. Germline-derived CDR1 and CDR2 are SNHLY and FYNNEI.

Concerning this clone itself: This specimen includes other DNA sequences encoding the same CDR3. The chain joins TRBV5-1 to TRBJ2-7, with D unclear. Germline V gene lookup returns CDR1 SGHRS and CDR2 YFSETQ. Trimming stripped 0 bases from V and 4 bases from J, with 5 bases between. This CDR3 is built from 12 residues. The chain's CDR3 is CASSLEGYEQYF. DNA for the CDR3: TGCGCCAGCAGCTTGGAGGGTTACGAGCAGTACTTC.

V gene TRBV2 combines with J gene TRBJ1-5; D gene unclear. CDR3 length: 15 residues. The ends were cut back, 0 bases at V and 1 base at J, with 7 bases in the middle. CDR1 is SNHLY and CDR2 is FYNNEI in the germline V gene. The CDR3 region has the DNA TGTGCCAGCAGTGAAGCCCGGGCCAGCAATCAGCCCCAGCATTTT. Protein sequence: CASSEARASNQPQHF. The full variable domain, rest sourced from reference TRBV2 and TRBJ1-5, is EPEVTQTPSHQVTQMGQEVILRCVPISNHLYFYWYRQILGQKVEFLVSFYNNEISEKSEIFDDQFSVERPDGSNFTLKIRSTKLEDSAMYFCASSEARASNQPQHFGDGTRLSIL.

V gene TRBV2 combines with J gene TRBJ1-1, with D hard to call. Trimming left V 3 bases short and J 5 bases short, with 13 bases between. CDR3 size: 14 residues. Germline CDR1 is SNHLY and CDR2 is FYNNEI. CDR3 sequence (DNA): TGTGCCAGCAGTGAGGGGTCCCTTGCGACTGAAGCTTTCTTT. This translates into CASSEGSLATEAFF.

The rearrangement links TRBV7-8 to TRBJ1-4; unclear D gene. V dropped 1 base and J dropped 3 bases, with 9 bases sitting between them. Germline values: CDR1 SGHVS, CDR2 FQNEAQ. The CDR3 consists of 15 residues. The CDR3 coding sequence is TGTGCCAGCAGCTTAGGAAGGATCCCTAATGAAAAACTGTTTTTT. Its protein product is CASSLGRIPNEKLFF.

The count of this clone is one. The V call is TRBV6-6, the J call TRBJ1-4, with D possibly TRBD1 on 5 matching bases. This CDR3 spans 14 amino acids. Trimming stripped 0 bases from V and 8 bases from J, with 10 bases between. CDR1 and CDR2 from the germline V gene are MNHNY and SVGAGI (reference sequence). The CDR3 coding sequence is TGTGCCAGCAGTTACTCAGGGGTGGGGGAAAAACTGTTTTTT. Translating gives CASSYSGVGEKLFF.

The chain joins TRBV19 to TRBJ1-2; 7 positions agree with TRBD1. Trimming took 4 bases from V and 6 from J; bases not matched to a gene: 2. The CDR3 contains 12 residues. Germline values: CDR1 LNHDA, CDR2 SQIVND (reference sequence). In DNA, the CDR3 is TGTGCCAGTAGTAGACAGGGAGATGGCTACACCTTC. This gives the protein CASSRQGDGYTF. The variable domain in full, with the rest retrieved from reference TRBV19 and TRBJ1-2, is DGGITQSPKYLFRKEGQNVTLSCEQNLNHDAMYWYRQDPGQGLRLIYYSQIVNDFQKGDIAEGYSVSREKKESFPLTVTSAQKNPTAFYLCASSRQGDGYTFGSGTRLTVV.

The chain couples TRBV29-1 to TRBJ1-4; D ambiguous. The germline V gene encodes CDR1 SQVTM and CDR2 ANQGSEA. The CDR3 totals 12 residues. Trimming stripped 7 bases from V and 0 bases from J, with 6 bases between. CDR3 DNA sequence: TGCAGCGCTAGGTCAACTAATGAAAAACTGTTTTTT. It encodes CSARSTNEKLFF.

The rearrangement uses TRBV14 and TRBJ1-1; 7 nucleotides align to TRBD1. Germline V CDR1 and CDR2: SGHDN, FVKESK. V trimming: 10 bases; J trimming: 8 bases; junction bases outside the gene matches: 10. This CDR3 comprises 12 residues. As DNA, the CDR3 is TGTGCCATTTCTCCAGGGGGGGGAGAAGCTTTCTTT. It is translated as CAISPGGGEAFF.

The CDR3 nucleotides read TGCGCCAGCAGCCAAGAGCCAGGGGTCAATGAGCAGTTCTTC. Encoded protein: CASSQEPGVNEQFF. This chain uses TRBV4-1 with TRBJ2-1, with a tentative D call TRBD1 (6 bases). Germline CDR1 reads MGHRA; CDR2 reads YSYEKL. V lost 0 bases to trimming and J lost 6 bases, with 9 bases between them. This CDR3 is built from 14 residues.

The CDR3 nucleotides read TGTGCCAGCTCACCGGGCGTAGCTGAAGCTTTCTTT. Translating gives CASSPGVAEAFF. The chain has TRBV18 and TRBJ1-1, with D unresolved. V lost 3 bases and J lost 6, with 8 bases in between. Per germline, CDR1 KGHSH and CDR2 LQKENI. This CDR3 is 12 amino acids long.

This CDR3 is CSVTGTATTNYGYTF. Here the CDR3 DNA reads TGCAGCGTTACCGGGACAGCGACAACTAACTATGGCTACACCTTC. The chain links TRBV29-1 to TRBJ1-2; 7 nucleotides agree with TRBD1. Per the germline V gene, CDR1 is SQVTM and CDR2 is ANQGSEA. The CDR3 sequence is 15 residues long. Unmatched junction bases numbered 9, after V lost 5 bases and J lost 0 bases.

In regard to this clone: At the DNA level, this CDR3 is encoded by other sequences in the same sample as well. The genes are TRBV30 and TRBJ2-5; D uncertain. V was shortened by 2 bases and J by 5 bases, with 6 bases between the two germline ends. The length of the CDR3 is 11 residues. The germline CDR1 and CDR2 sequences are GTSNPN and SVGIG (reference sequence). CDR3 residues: CAWSREETQYF. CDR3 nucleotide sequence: TGTGCCTGGAGTCGAGAGGAGACCCAGTACTTC.

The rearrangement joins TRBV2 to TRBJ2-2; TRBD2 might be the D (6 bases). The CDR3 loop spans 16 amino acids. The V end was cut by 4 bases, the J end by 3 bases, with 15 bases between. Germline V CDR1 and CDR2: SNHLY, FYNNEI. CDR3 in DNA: TGTGCCAGCAGTGCGGGGGTTTCGGGGTACACCGGGGAGCTGTTTTTT. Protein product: CASSAGVSGYTGELFF.